This TCR beta chain was sequenced during a study of STAT5B mutations in CD4+ large granular lymphocyte leukemia. Overall study: Among healthy controls, a particular HLA allele went with more CDR3 'QG' motifs.

Controls came from buffy coats of healthy blood donors. There are 16 residues in the CDR3. The V and J ends lost 1 base and 4 bases respectively, with 14 bases between them. In germline, CDR1 is LNHNV, CDR2 YYDKDF (reference sequence). Generated by immunoSEQ multiplex PCR, the TCRdb table keeps only in-frame clones and is missing some. This sample carries tens of thousands of clones, 65% to 75% of them seen once, and the ten largest clones take roughly 3.3%. What was sequenced was CD4+ T cells from blood buffy coats. The source is a human donor in good health. The chain joins TRBV15 to TRBJ1-5; D gene ambiguous. The CDR3 nucleotides are TGTGCCACCAGCAGAGGGGAACAAGTCGGGAATCAGCCCCAGCATTTT. Protein: CATSRGEQVGNQPQHF.